Listed below are T cell receptor beta chains from one sample, sequenced in a study of T cell repertoires in cytomegalovirus infection. TCRdb reprocessed the reads via MiXCR and lists one record per CDR3 protein. This table has hundreds of thousands of distinct CDR3 sequences, about 24% appearing once. Sequencing was performed on CD8+ T cells from PBMCs. The source is a human donor in good health (CMV status not recorded). Some clones in this sample may be carry-over from other donors' samples. The CDR3 runs from the conserved cysteine through the conserved F or W. A D gene is named only where the DNA matches it firmly. Expanded clones get a size class; other rows say once, few or many, or leave the size out.

j_gene: TRBJ2-1
v_gene: TRBV2
abundance: -
d_gene: TRBD2
CDR3nt: TGTGCCAGCAGTCGCCGGGGGGATCCCAACGATTACAATGAGCAGTTCTTC
CDR3aa: CASSRRGDPNDYNEQFF

j_gene: TRBJ1-6
v_gene: TRBV20-1
abundance: few
d_gene: TRBD1
CDR3nt: TGCAGTGCTAGAGCACCGGGACAGACCAATTCACCCCTCCACTTT
CDR3aa: CSARAPGQTNSPLHF

j_gene: TRBJ2-4
v_gene: TRBV2
abundance: few
d_gene: -
CDR3nt: TGTGCCAGCAGTGAAGAACAGATACTAGCCAAAAACATTCAGTACTTC
CDR3aa: CASSEEQILAKNIQYF

j_gene: TRBJ2-6
v_gene: TRBV6-1
abundance: few
d_gene: -
CDR3nt: TGTGCCAGCAGTGAAGAAGCCTCCGGGGCCAACGTCCTGACTTTC
CDR3aa: CASSEEASGANVLTF

j_gene: TRBJ2-5
v_gene: TRBV28
abundance: many
d_gene: TRBD2
CDR3nt: TGTGCCAGCAGTTTACGGGGAGGGATGAACCAAGAGACCCAGTACTTC
CDR3aa: CASSLRGGMNQETQYF

j_gene: TRBJ2-3
v_gene: TRBV7-6
abundance: many
d_gene: TRBD2
CDR3nt: TGTGCCAGCAGCTTTAGCGGGGCTGGCACAGATACGCAGTATTTT
CDR3aa: CASSFSGAGTDTQYF

j_gene: TRBJ2-1
v_gene: TRBV6-6
abundance: -
d_gene: -
CDR3nt: TGTGCCAGCGACGGGGACCCCTACAATGAGCAGTTCTTC
CDR3aa: CASDGDPYNEQFF

j_gene: TRBJ1-2
v_gene: TRBV12-5
abundance: few
d_gene: TRBD1
CDR3nt: TGTGCTAGTGGCCCCATCGACAGGGTTTATGGCTACACCTTC
CDR3aa: CASGPIDRVYGYTF

j_gene: TRBJ2-7
v_gene: TRBV7-2
abundance: -
d_gene: -
CDR3nt: TGTGCCAGCAGCTTAGGAGACAACCACTACGAGCAGTACTTC
CDR3aa: CASSLGDNHYEQYF

j_gene: TRBJ1-1
v_gene: TRBV2
abundance: -
d_gene: -
CDR3nt: TGTGCCAGCAGTGTCGACAATTTAGGTCGGCACGCTGAAGCTTTCTTT
CDR3aa: CASSVDNLGRHAEAFF

j_gene: TRBJ1-2
v_gene: TRBV7-6
abundance: many
d_gene: -
CDR3nt: TGTGCCAGCAGCCCAGCCCCGGGGGGGGGGATGAACTATGGCTACACCTTC
CDR3aa: CASSPAPGGGMNYGYTF

j_gene: TRBJ2-5
v_gene: TRBV7-2
abundance: many
d_gene: -
CDR3nt: TGTGCCAGCAGCTTAGACTTTCAGTACTTC
CDR3aa: CASSLDFQYF

j_gene: TRBJ2-2
v_gene: TRBV14
abundance: -
d_gene: -
CDR3nt: TGTGCCAGCAGCCACGGGGGGAACACCGGGGAGCTGTTTTTT
CDR3aa: CASSHGGNTGELFF

j_gene: TRBJ2-5
v_gene: TRBV24-1
abundance: few
d_gene: -
CDR3nt: TGTGCCACCAGTACGGACACCGGAAAGACCCAGTACTTC
CDR3aa: CATSTDTGKTQYF

j_gene: TRBJ2-5
v_gene: TRBV20-1
abundance: -
d_gene: -
CDR3nt: TGCAGTGCTAGAGATGAAGGGTACTCCCAAGAGACCCAGTACTTC
CDR3aa: CSARDEGYSQETQYF

j_gene: TRBJ2-1
v_gene: TRBV7-6
abundance: many
d_gene: TRBD2
CDR3nt: TGTGCCAGCAGGGGAGGGTATGAGGGCAATGAGCAGTTCTTC
CDR3aa: CASRGGYEGNEQFF

j_gene: TRBJ2-3
v_gene: TRBV9
abundance: few
d_gene: -
CDR3nt: TGTGCCAGCAGCCTGAAGACGGCCGATTCGCAGTATTTT
CDR3aa: CASSLKTADSQYF

j_gene: TRBJ2-6
v_gene: TRBV20-1
abundance: few
d_gene: -
CDR3nt: TGCAGTGCTTTCGGACCGTCTCCTGGGGCCAACGTCCTGACTTTC
CDR3aa: CSAFGPSPGANVLTF

j_gene: TRBJ1-5
v_gene: TRBV6-2/TRBV6-3
abundance: -
d_gene: -
CDR3nt: TGTGCCAGCAGTTACGGACAGACGGGGCCCCAGCATTTT
CDR3aa: CASSYGQTGPQHF

j_gene: TRBJ2-5
v_gene: TRBV7-2
abundance: many
d_gene: -
CDR3nt: TGTGCCAGCAGCCTCACGCCCGGGGAGACCCAGTACTTC
CDR3aa: CASSLTPGETQYF

j_gene: TRBJ2-7
v_gene: TRBV10-3
abundance: many
d_gene: -
CDR3nt: TGTGCCATCAGTAGCCCCGGGGGCTACGAGCAGTACTTC
CDR3aa: CAISSPGGYEQYF

j_gene: TRBJ1-2
v_gene: TRBV24-1
abundance: -
d_gene: -
CDR3nt: TGTGCCACCAGTGATCGACAGGAGACTAGCGGCTACACCTTC
CDR3aa: CATSDRQETSGYTF

j_gene: TRBJ2-2
v_gene: TRBV2
abundance: -
d_gene: -
CDR3nt: TGTGCCAGCAGTGAACCCGATAGTACTAGGACCCAAACCCAGAACACCGGGGAGCTGTTTTTT
CDR3aa: CASSEPDSTRTQTQNTGELFF

j_gene: TRBJ2-1
v_gene: TRBV7-9
abundance: few
d_gene: -
CDR3nt: TGTGCCAGCAGCCTCCCTCCCCGGACCGACAATGAGCAGTTCTTC
CDR3aa: CASSLPPRTDNEQFF

j_gene: TRBJ2-1
v_gene: TRBV5-1
abundance: few
d_gene: -
CDR3nt: TGCGCCAGCAGCTTGGCGGGGGGCGCTTTTAATGAGCAGTTCTTC
CDR3aa: CASSLAGGAFNEQFF

j_gene: TRBJ2-3
v_gene: TRBV27
abundance: -
d_gene: TRBD2
CDR3nt: TGTGCCAGCAGTTTAACAGCGGGGGAATTCGCAGATACGCAGTATTTT
CDR3aa: CASSLTAGEFADTQYF

j_gene: TRBJ2-2
v_gene: TRBV29-1
abundance: -
d_gene: -
CDR3nt: TGCAGCGTGGACTTCGACGGGGGCACCGGGGAGCTGTTTTTT
CDR3aa: CSVDFDGGTGELFF

j_gene: TRBJ2-7
v_gene: TRBV4-1
abundance: few
d_gene: TRBD2
CDR3nt: TGCGCCAGCAGCCAAGAAAAGCCTTCCGGGGGGGAGCAGTACTTC
CDR3aa: CASSQEKPSGGEQYF